The present T cell receptor beta chain was sequenced within a study of T cell repertoires in cytomegalovirus infection. Study-level background: It was the public TCR beta signatures that indicated both CMV infection and matching HLA type.

The sample holds a few counts of this clonotype. Its matching antigen is unknown. The study, taken as a whole, reports: The ex vivo response showed dominance by HLA-C-restricted CMV-specific TCR beta clonotypes.

This CDR3 is built from 17 residues. Germline V CDR1 and CDR2: MNHEY, SMNVEV (reference sequence). V gave up 6 bases and J gave up 2 bases; unmatched junction bases: 10. TCRdb re-derived calls from the reads in MiXCR, one entry per CDR3 protein. Of approximately 500,000 distinct CDR3 sequences in the sample, less than 30% were seen once. Sequencing was performed on PBMCs. The sequence was obtained from a human donor in good health (CMV status not recorded). Some clones in this sample may be carry-over from other donors' samples. The rearrangement uses TRBV27 and TRBJ2-5, with 12 bases fitting TRBD2. The CDR3 sequence: CASRRTSGNVGQETQYF. CDR3 nucleotides: TGTGCCAGCAGGAGGACTAGCGGGAACGTAGGGCAAGAGACCCAGTACTTC.